Following are 17 T cell receptor beta chains from one sample sequenced in a study of blood T cells in healthy people across ages (dated by TCRdb to 2015 to 2017). The library was obtained by 5' RACE. TCRdb lists the instrument as Illumina HiSeq 2500. A second 7 to 11 cycle PCR used a sample-barcoded 5' primer and a J-beta primer mix. The public reads were run again by TCRdb, first through fastp at Q25 and then through MiXCR, and only productive beta chains were kept. Rows merge per CDR3 protein into single entries with the most common DNA and genes. Within this sample are over 600,000 distinct CDR3 sequences, with around half of them counted one time only. The ten largest clones represent roughly 20% of the sample. The sample taken for sequencing was blood. These TCRs come from a man older than 75 in good health.

Worth noting for this clonotype: At one boundary the junction diverges from the germline segment, which might be a read error. Here the CDR3 DNA reads TGTGCCAGCAACACGGCGGGACAGCTTAATGAAAAACCGTTTTTT. Its translation is CASNTAGQLNEKPFF. J is TRBJ1-4 and V is TRBV6-1; 7 nucleotides match TRBD1. The CDR3 extends over 15 amino acids. The germline V gene has CDR1 MNHNS and CDR2 SASEGT.

This chain uses TRBV19 with TRBJ1-1; D is unclear. From germline, CDR1 is LNHDA and CDR2 SQIVND (reference sequence). Trimming shortened V by 8 bases and J by 1 base, and 8 bases separated the two germline ends. The length of the CDR3 is 12 residues. The CDR3 bases are TGTGCCAGTCTGGGAGGGAACACTGAAGCTTTCTTT. It is translated as CASLGGNTEAFF.

In regard to this clonotype: This clone may be a read error of a much larger clone one base away. The chain carries TRBV7-2 and TRBJ1-1, with D possibly TRBD1 on 6 matching bases. The CDR3 loop spans 15 amino acids. Germline values: CDR1 SGHTA, CDR2 FQGNSA. The CDR3 reads CASSSITGIGAEVFF. The CDR3 region has the DNA TGTGCCAGCAGCTCGATTACAGGGATAGGAGCTGAAGTTTTCTTT.

As concerns this clonotype: Germline is not matched at one junction end, which may reflect a read error. This chain joins TRBV9 and TRBJ2-1; D unresolved. The germline gives CDR1 SGDLS, CDR2 YYNGEE. This CDR3 has 14 amino acids. The CDR3 region is CTSSVGSRNSEQFF. Here the CDR3 DNA reads TGTACCAGCAGCGTTGGCTCCCGGAACAGTGAGCAGTTCTTC.

The rearrangement links TRBV20-1 to TRBJ2-3; weak D call: TRBD1 (5 bases). Germline V gene lookup returns CDR1 DFQATT and CDR2 SNEGSKA (reference sequence). The CDR3 totals 15 residues. Between the trimmed V and J ends, which lost 7 bases and 0 bases, there was a span of 17 bases. DNA for the CDR3: TGCAGTGTACCAATCGGACACACTAGCACAGATACGCAGTATTTT. As protein: CSVPIGHTSTDTQYF.

This clonotype was counted many times. V usage is TRBV20-1 and J usage is TRBJ1-2, with D possibly matching TRBD1 (6 bases). V dropped 4 bases and J dropped 11 bases, with 23 bases sitting between them. The CDR3 length is 14 residues. Looked up from germline, CDR1 is DFQATT and CDR2 is SNEGSKA (reference sequence). CDR3 region: CSATLTGNLKEYTF. CDR3 sequence (DNA): TGCAGTGCTACATTGACAGGAAATCTGAAGGAGTACACCTTC.

The DNA of the CDR3 is TGTGCCAGCAGCCGGGGGGTAGATGGCTACACCTTC. This translates into CASSRGVDGYTF. The chain recombines TRBV3-1 with TRBJ1-2; TRBD1 might be the D (5 bases). CDR3 length equals 12 residues. Deletions cut 4 bases from V and 6 bases from J, with 9 bases between. From germline, CDR1 is LGHDT and CDR2 YNNKEL (reference sequence).

Many counts were recorded for this clonotype. The chain has TRBV5-6 and TRBJ2-7; TRBD1 matches 7 bases. Germline V lookup: CDR1 SGHDT, CDR2 YYEEEE. The CDR3 totals 14 residues. The V segment lost 4 bases and the J segment 4 bases; nucleotides outside the gene matches: 8. CDR3 in amino acids: CASSNGQERYEQYF. The CDR3 DNA reads TGTGCCAGCAGCAATGGACAGGAGCGATACGAGCAGTACTTC.

This chain connects TRBV24-1 to TRBJ2-3; the match to TRBD2 covers 7 bases. V shed 9 bases, J shed 2 bases, and the junction held 4 bases outside the gene matches. This CDR3 contains 13 residues. The germline CDR1 and CDR2 sequences are KGHDR and SFDVKD. The CDR3 here is CATAGGNTDTQYF. The CDR3 DNA reads as TGTGCCACCGCCGGGGGGAACACAGATACGCAGTATTTT.

For this clonotype: Given a much more abundant clone one base away, this may be a read error. V gene TRBV12-3 or TRBV12-4 combines with J gene TRBJ2-7, with TRBD2 as a possible D gene (5 bases). The better agreement between TRBJ2-5 and the DNA end casts doubt on the J call. This CDR3 has 15 amino acids. As DNA, the CDR3 is TGTGCCAGCAGTTTAGAGGCTAGCCAGAGGGAGACCCAGTACTTC. Translation: CASSLEASQRETQYF.

This clonotype has ten or more counts. This sequence joins TRBV11-3 and TRBJ2-1; TRBD2 matches 10 bases. CDR1 is SGHNT, CDR2 YENEEA, per germline. The CDR3 totals 15 residues. Germline trimming cut 4 bases from V and 5 bases from J; bases unmatched to any gene: 5. In DNA, the CDR3 is TGTGCCAGCAGCTCCCCGGGACTAGCGAACAATGAGCAGTTCTTC. This translates into CASSSPGLANNEQFF.

V usage is TRBV3-1 and J usage is TRBJ1-2, with 9 bases matching TRBD1. CDR1 and CDR2 from the germline V gene are LGHDT and YNNKEL (reference sequence). J was trimmed by 4 bases and V by 4 bases; bases with no gene match: 7. This CDR3 comprises 15 residues. CDR3 residues: CASSRGQGSSYGYTF. The CDR3 nucleotides read TGTGCCAGCAGCCGCGGACAGGGGTCTAGCTATGGCTACACCTTC. The variable domain in full, completed from reference TRBV3-1 and TRBJ1-2, reads DTAVSQTPKYLVTQMGNDKSIKCEQNLGHDTMYWYKQDSKKFLKIMFSYNNKELIINETVPNRFSPKSPDKAHLNLHINSLELGDSAVYFCASSRGQGSSYGYTFGSGTRLTVV.

This clonotype was counted a single time. A junction boundary mismatches the germline segment, possibly from a read error. This rearrangement joins TRBV4-3 to TRBJ1-2; no clear D. Germline CDR1 and CDR2: LGHNA and YSLEER. The CDR3 is made up of 13 amino acids. The CDR3 sequence is CASSQNPPYGCTF. CDR3 bases: TGCGCCAGCAGCCAAAATCCCCCTTATGGCTGCACCTTC.

The chain recombines TRBV29-1 with TRBJ2-5; a possible D gene is TRBD1 (5 bases). The J call may be in error: the DNA end matches TRBJ2-7 better. CDR3 size: 12 residues. CDR1 SQVTM and CDR2 ANQGSEA come from the germline V gene. CDR3 sequence: CSVSPTEAEQYF. The DNA of the CDR3 is TGCAGCGTTTCCCCGACAGAAGCCGAGCAGTACTTC.

V and J are TRBV6-5 and TRBJ2-7; D gene ambiguous. This CDR3 comprises 12 residues. V was clipped by 6 bases and J by 5 bases, with 11 bases between them. Germline V gene sequence: CDR1 MNHEY, CDR2 SVGAGI. The CDR3 DNA is TGTGCCAGCAGCCAAGACGAGGACGAGCAGTACTTC. Its protein product is CASSQDEDEQYF.

This chain joins TRBV6-2 or TRBV6-3 and TRBJ1-5; D gene unclear. Trimming took off 2 bases at V and 3 bases at J, with 2 bases between the two ends. The CDR3 runs 12 residues. The germline gives CDR1 MNHEY, CDR2 SVGEGT. The DNA for the CDR3 is TGTGCCAGCAGTTACGACAATCAGCCCCAGCATTTT. Translated: CASSYDNQPQHF.

The table lists this clonotype with many counts. The chain joins TRBV7-9 to TRBJ1-3, with D unresolved. This CDR3 has 14 amino acids. V lost 5 bases to trimming and J lost 4 bases, with 12 bases between them. Germline-derived CDR1 and CDR2 are SEHNR and FQNEAQ (reference sequence). This CDR3 reads CASSTTVVGNTIYF. The CDR3, as DNA: TGTGCCAGCAGCACTACAGTTGTCGGAAACACCATATATTTT.